The 12 T cell receptor beta chains below come from one sample, sequenced in a study of neurological immune-mediated disorders (dated by TCRdb to between 2018 and 2021). Library preparation employed 5' RACE. TCRdb shows the sequencer as Illumina HiSeq 2500. The public reads were reanalyzed by TCRdb: fastp trimming at Q25, MiXCR alignment, in-frame beta chains only. Each record represents a unique CDR3 protein, reported with the most common genes and DNA among its rows. The sample table shows about 79,000 distinct CDR3 sequences, and 12% to 15% are seen once. Approximately 7.5% of the sample is taken by the ten largest. Sequences were obtained from PBMCs. These receptors came from a woman aged 50 to 60 in good health.

The table lists this clonotype with many counts. The chain recombines TRBV10-3 with TRBJ2-5; D uncertain. Germline CDR1 ENHRY, CDR2 SYGVKD. The CDR3 loop spans 13 amino acids. V gave up 6 bases and J gave up 0 bases, with 8 bases separating them. Here the CDR3 DNA reads TGTGCCATCAGAAACTGGAACCAAGAGACCCAGTACTTC. Protein product: CAIRNWNQETQYF.

This clonotype was counted at least ten times. Sequence at one end of the junction differs from germline and may be a read error. The V call is TRBV7-2, the J call TRBJ2-7, with 8 bases that match TRBD2. This CDR3 has 14 amino acids. Germline CDR1 is SGHTA and CDR2 is FQGNSA. CDR3 sequence: CASSLAGPKYEQYF. The CDR3 DNA reads as TGTGCCAGCAGCCTAGCGGGCCCGAAATACGAGCAGTACTTC.

Ten or more counts support this clonotype. The V and J genes are TRBV7-2 and TRBJ1-4; D is ambiguous. V was shortened by 2 bases and J by 7 bases, with 11 bases between the two germline ends. CDR3 length: 14 amino acids. Germline V gene sequence: CDR1 SGHTA, CDR2 FQGNSA. The CDR3 DNA reads as TGTGCCAGCAGCTTATCCGTGCCGAGTGAAAAACTGTTTTTT. It translates to CASSLSVPSEKLFF.

This clonotype was seen at least ten times. The gene calls are TRBV11-2 and TRBJ1-1, with D hard to call. Per germline, CDR1 SGHAT and CDR2 FQNNGV. V dropped 8 bases and J dropped 6 bases, with 19 bases sitting between them. This CDR3 spans 14 amino acids. CDR3 nucleotide sequence: TGTGCCAGCGGGCTCTCGCGGTTTTGGGCTGAAGCTTTCTTT. It codes for CASGLSRFWAEAFF.

The V call is TRBV5-4, the J call TRBJ2-3; 10 nucleotides align to TRBD2. Germline CDR1 and CDR2: SGHNT and YYREEE (reference sequence). V shed 2 bases, J shed 4 bases, and the junction held 4 bases outside the gene matches. This CDR3 contains 15 residues. CDR3 loop: CASSLSGGASDTQYF. The CDR3 nucleotides read TGTGCCAGCAGCTTAAGCGGGGGGGCGTCAGATACGCAGTATTTT.

This rearrangement joins TRBV27 to TRBJ1-1; 7 bases fit TRBD1. Trimming removed 7 bases from V and 0 bases from J; junction bases left unmatched: 8. The CDR3 is 15 residues long. Germline CDR1 MNHEY, CDR2 SMNVEV (reference sequence). The CDR3 DNA follows: TGTGCCAGCAATCCATCGACAGGGTTGAACACTGAAGCTTTCTTT. Its protein is CASNPSTGLNTEAFF.

This clonotype was found many times. V is TRBV20-1 and J is TRBJ2-3; 8 bases are shared with TRBD2. Trimming cost V 7 bases and J 6 bases; bases outside gene matches: 9. Germline CDR1 is DFQATT and CDR2 is SNEGSKA (reference sequence). The CDR3 spans 13 residues. For the CDR3, the DNA is TGCAGTGGGAGCGGGAGCCCCAGGGATACGCAGTATTTT. Encoded protein: CSGSGSPRDTQYF.

The chain joins TRBV5-1 to TRBJ2-2; the D gene could be TRBD1 or TRBD2 (6 bases each). The CDR3 has 14 amino acids. V was trimmed by 0 bases and J by 12 bases, leaving 15 bases between them. Germline CDR1 is SGHRS and CDR2 is YFSETQ. CDR3 region: CASSLEGGGPQLFF. As DNA, the CDR3 is TGCGCCAGCAGCTTGGAGGGGGGCGGACCCCAGCTGTTTTTT.

In this sample, this clonotype turned up many times. The V and J genes are TRBV5-1 and TRBJ2-1; D may match TRBD1 or TRBD2 (5 bases each). CDR1 is SGHRS and CDR2 is YFSETQ in the germline V gene. Trimming cost V 7 bases and J 9 bases, with 20 bases left between them. The CDR3 has 14 amino acids. The CDR3 loop reads CASLEMPGTGEQFF. In DNA, the CDR3 is TGCGCCAGCTTGGAGATGCCGGGGACGGGTGAGCAGTTCTTC.

The table lists this clonotype with many counts. The chain couples TRBV4-2 to TRBJ2-1; the match to TRBD2 covers 16 bases. V dropped 1 base and J dropped 5; count of bases not matched to a gene: 5. Germline lookup yields CDR1 LGHNA and CDR2 YNFKEQ. This CDR3 has 18 amino acids. For the CDR3, the DNA is TGTGCCAGCAGCCAAGGAGGGGGGACTAGCGGGGGGGACAATGAGCAGTTCTTC. Its protein product is CASSQGGGTSGGDNEQFF.

There are many counts of this clonotype. The chain links TRBV7-2 to TRBJ2-1; TRBD2 matches 9 bases. V lost 5 bases, J lost 7 bases, and 9 bases stayed unmatched. The CDR3 loop spans 15 amino acids. CDR1 is SGHTA, CDR2 FQGNSA, per germline. The CDR3 protein is CASSPMRGGQNEQFF. Written as DNA, the CDR3 is TGTGCCAGCAGCCCCATGCGGGGGGGTCAAAATGAGCAGTTCTTC.

This clonotype was found many times. The genes are TRBV20-1 and TRBJ1-4, with 10 positions matching TRBD1. The germline CDR1 and CDR2 sequences are DFQATT and SNEGSKA (reference sequence). Losses at the gene ends were 2 bases for V and 8 bases for J; bases not matched to a gene: 5. The CDR3 runs to 14 residues. The CDR3, as DNA: TGCAGTGCTAGACGACAGGGGGCGGAAGAAAAACTGTTTTTT. Translated: CSARRQGAEEKLFF.